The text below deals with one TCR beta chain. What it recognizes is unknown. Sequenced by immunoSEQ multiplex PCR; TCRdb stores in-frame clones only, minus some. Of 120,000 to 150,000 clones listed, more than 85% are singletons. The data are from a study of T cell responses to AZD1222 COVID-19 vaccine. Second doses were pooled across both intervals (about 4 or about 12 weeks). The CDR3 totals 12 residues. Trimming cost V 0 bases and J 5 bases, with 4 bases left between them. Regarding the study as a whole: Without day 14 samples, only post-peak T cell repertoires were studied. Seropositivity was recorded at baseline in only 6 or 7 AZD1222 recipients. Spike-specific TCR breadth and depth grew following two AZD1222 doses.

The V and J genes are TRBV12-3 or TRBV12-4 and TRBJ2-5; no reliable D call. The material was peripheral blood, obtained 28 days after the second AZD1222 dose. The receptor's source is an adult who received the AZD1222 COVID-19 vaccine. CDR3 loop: CASSLASETQYF. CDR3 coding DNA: TGTGCCAGCAGTTTAGCGAGCGAGACCCAGTACTTC.